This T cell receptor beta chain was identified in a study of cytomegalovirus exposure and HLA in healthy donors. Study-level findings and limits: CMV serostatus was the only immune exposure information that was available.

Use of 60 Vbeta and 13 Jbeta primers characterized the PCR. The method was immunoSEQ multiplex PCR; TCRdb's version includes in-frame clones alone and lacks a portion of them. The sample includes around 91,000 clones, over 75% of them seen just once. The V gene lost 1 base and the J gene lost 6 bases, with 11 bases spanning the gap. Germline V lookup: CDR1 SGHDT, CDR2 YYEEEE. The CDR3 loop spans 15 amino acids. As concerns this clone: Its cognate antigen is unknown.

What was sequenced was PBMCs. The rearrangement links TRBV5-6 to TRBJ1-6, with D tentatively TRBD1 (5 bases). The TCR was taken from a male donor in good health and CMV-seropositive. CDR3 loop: CASSLPTETNSPLHF. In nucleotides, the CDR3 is TGTGCCAGCAGCTTGCCGACAGAGACTAATTCACCCCTCCACTTT.